This T cell receptor beta chain was identified in a study of molecular identifiers for immune sequencing clone quantification. In the case of this clonotype: The antigen is not known.

Overall study findings and caveats: Barcode collisions between identical TCR molecules could shrink estimates of highly expanded clone sizes.

Trimming pared 4 bases from V and 8 bases from J, leaving 14 bases between. The CDR3 is made up of 14 amino acids. In TCRdb, the PCR reads were re-called with MiXCR into one record per CDR3 protein. The sample has hundreds of thousands of distinct CDR3 sequences; about 25% are singletons. V usage is TRBV23-1 and J usage is TRBJ1-4, with D tentatively TRBD1 (5 bases). TRBV23-1 falls under the ORF class, with uncertain function. The sample comprised naive CD8+ T cells from blood, with Jurkat cell RNA spiked in. Subset: FACS-sorted CD8+CD4-CCR7+CD45RA+ naive T cells. The receptor was isolated from a human donor in good health. Some libraries in this study had Jurkat cell RNA spiked in. The CDR3 spells CASSRQDEGEKLFF. CDR3 coding DNA: TGCGCCAGCAGTCGGCAGGACGAGGGGGAAAAACTGTTTTTT.